This is a list of T cell receptor beta chains from one sample in a study of patients with pleural tuberculosis. TCRdb reanalysed the reads using MiXCR and keeps one entry per CDR3 protein. The sample yields around 50,000 distinct CDR3 sequences, about 7.3% seen once. Source of these receptors: a human donor with pleural tuberculosis. Each CDR3 is given without its conserved first and last residue. Each record gives: D gene, J gene, V gene, CDR3 protein. The D gene is left open where the match is weak.

d_gene: -
j_gene: TRBJ1-6
v_gene: TRBV2
CDR3aa: ASRVDKLGSPLH

d_gene: -
j_gene: TRBJ1-5
v_gene: TRBV12-3/TRBV12-4
CDR3aa: ASSFSQGNQPQH

d_gene: -
j_gene: TRBJ2-3
v_gene: TRBV11-2
CDR3aa: ASSPQGRYTDTQY

d_gene: -
j_gene: TRBJ2-2
v_gene: TRBV29-1
CDR3aa: SVVRHGELF

d_gene: -
j_gene: TRBJ2-7
v_gene: TRBV29-1
CDR3aa: SVEGDPGKQY

d_gene: TRBD1
j_gene: TRBJ1-5
v_gene: TRBV19
CDR3aa: ASAGTGSGQPQH

d_gene: -
j_gene: TRBJ1-6
v_gene: TRBV5-4
CDR3aa: ASSLGDHNSPLH

d_gene: -
j_gene: TRBJ1-1
v_gene: TRBV28
CDR3aa: ASSEDPTSFEAF

d_gene: TRBD1
j_gene: TRBJ1-5
v_gene: TRBV12-3/TRBV12-4
CDR3aa: ASSPRPTGRQPQH

d_gene: TRBD1
j_gene: TRBJ1-2
v_gene: TRBV6-1
CDR3aa: ASRPTGDYGYT

d_gene: -
j_gene: TRBJ1-5
v_gene: TRBV12-3/TRBV12-4
CDR3aa: ASSLDTGGNQPQH

d_gene: -
j_gene: TRBJ1-2
v_gene: TRBV6-2/TRBV6-3
CDR3aa: ASTRLFSGGYT

d_gene: TRBD2
j_gene: TRBJ2-3
v_gene: TRBV4-2
CDR3aa: ASSPRTSGMADTQY

d_gene: TRBD1
j_gene: TRBJ1-2
v_gene: TRBV28
CDR3aa: ASSPGQVYGYT

d_gene: -
j_gene: TRBJ2-5
v_gene: TRBV2
CDR3aa: ASKFGETQY

d_gene: TRBD2
j_gene: TRBJ2-7
v_gene: TRBV14
CDR3aa: ASSPSGQYEQY

d_gene: -
j_gene: TRBJ1-1
v_gene: TRBV19
CDR3aa: ASSIAPGNTEAF

d_gene: -
j_gene: TRBJ2-2
v_gene: TRBV6-2/TRBV6-3
CDR3aa: ASSFNRLTGELF